These T cell receptor beta chains were read from a single sample in a study of tumor-infiltrating lymphocytes in primary liver carcinoma. TCRdb used MiXCR to reprocess the multiplex PCR reads, holding one entry per CDR3 protein. Of 100,000 or so distinct CDR3 sequences listed, approximately 71% were seen once; the top ten hold just over 9.5%. The sample comprised liver tumor tissue from sampling region 5. Every receptor here comes from a woman aged 60-75 years with primary liver carcinoma and hepatitis B virus infection. Both conserved end residues are part of each CDR3. A D gene is named only where the DNA matches it firmly. Clone size is given for some rows only: seen once, a few or many times, or a class if the clone is expanded.

j_call clone_size v_call d_call cdr3_aa cdr3_nt
TRBJ2-3 many TRBV11-2 . CASSLEPSADTQYF TGTGCCAGCAGCTTAGAACCAAGTGCAGATACGCAGTATTTT
TRBJ2-1 . TRBV7-8 . CANSLVIGNEQFF TGTGCCAACAGCTTAGTCATTGGCAATGAGCAGTTCTTC
TRBJ2-5 . TRBV9 . CASSVGNSPPETQYF TGTGCTAGCAGCGTAGGTAACTCCCCCCCCGAGACCCAGTACTTC
TRBJ1-2 . TRBV28 . CASSLLNKNCGYTF TGTGCCAGTAGTTTACTCAACAAGAACTGTGGCTACACCTTC
TRBJ2-1 . TRBV6-1 . CTSRGDWQGNEQFF TGTACCAGCAGAGGGGACTGGCAGGGCAATGAGCAGTTCTTC
TRBJ1-6 once TRBV4-2 TRBD1 CAISQDRDRAYSPLHF TGCGCCATCAGCCAAGATAGGGACAGGGCATATTCACCCCTCCACTTT
TRBJ2-7 . TRBV6-1 . CASSESTGHPYEHYF TGTGCCAGCAGTGAATCGACAGGCCACCCCTATGAGCACTACTTC
TRBJ2-4 . TRBV11-1 TRBD2 CFSSFPGTSGTKNIQNF TGTTTCAGCAGCTTTCCCGGGACTAGCGGGACCAAAAACATTCAGAACTTC
TRBJ2-7 . TRBV29-1 . CSVEEKGRDQYF TGTAGCGTTGAAGAAAAGGGTCGCGACCAGTACTTC
TRBJ2-7 . TRBV18 . CASSPTGGYEQYF TGTGCCAGCTCACCAACGGGCGGATACGAGCAGTACTTC
TRBJ2-6 . TRBV28 . CASILSGANVLTF TGTGCCAGCATCCTATCCGGGGCCAACGTCCTGACTTTC
TRBJ1-2 many TRBV6-1 . CASSDSLRWYGYTF TGTGCCAGCAGTGACTCATTAAGGTGGTATGGCTACACCTTC
TRBJ2-1 . TRBV6-2/TRBV6-3 . CASRAQRTYYEQFF TGTGCCAGCAGGGCTCAGCGTACCTACTATGAGCAGTTCTTC
TRBJ2-7 many TRBV29-1 TRBD1 CSVEDRGREQYF TGCAGCGTTGAAGACAGGGGGCGCGAGCAGTACTTC
TRBJ2-3 medium-sized TRBV11-2 . CASSSGAADTQYF TGTGCCAGCAGCTCGGGGGCAGCAGATACGCAGTATTTT
TRBJ2-7 . TRBV11-1 . CASSPRSVRLREHYF TGTGCCAGCAGCCCTCGGTCAGTAAGACTACGCGAGCATTACTTC
TRBJ2-7 once TRBV30 TRBD2 CAWSPGLVAYEQYF TGTGCCTGGAGCCCGGGACTAGTGGCCTACGAGCAGTACTTC
TRBJ1-2 . TRBV20-1 TRBD1 CSAAEDRGHNYGYTF TGCAGTGCTGCGGAGGACAGGGGCCATAACTATGGCTACACCTTC
TRBJ2-5 . TRBV28 . CASSSTRTKPHF TGTGCCAGCAGTTCTACACGGACCAAGCCCCACTTC
TRBJ2-2 . TRBV29-1 . CGVVSQNTGQLFF TGCGGCGTTGTGAGCCAGAACACCGGGCAGCTGTTTTTT
TRBJ2-2 . TRBV11-3 . CASSLDVRTDTNTRELFF TGTGCCAGCAGCTTAGATGTCCGGACAGACACGAACACCAGGGAACTGTTTTTT
TRBJ2-7 . TRBV29-1 TRBD2 CSILSGSGVDEQYF TGCAGCATTTTAAGCGGGAGCGGGGTAGACGAGCAGTACTTC
TRBJ1-1 . TRBV20-1 . CNARDSGFNTEAFF TGCAATGCTAGAGATTCTGGATTTAACACTGAAGCTTTCTTT
TRBJ2-2 . TRBV29-1 . CRAPEHIGELFF TGCAGAGCACCAGAACACATCGGGGAGCTGTTTTTT
TRBJ2-7 . TRBV5-1 . CASSLDSKTYEQYF TGCGCCAGCAGCTTGGACAGCAAAACCTACGAGCAGTACTTC
TRBJ2-3 . TRBV4-1 TRBD2 CASNLGLTGGDTQYF TGCGCCAGCAACCTCGGACTAACGGGAGGAGATACGCAGTATTTT
TRBJ2-7 many TRBV10-3 . CAISGRDTTSYEQYF TGTGCCATCAGTGGCCGGGACACCACCTCCTACGAGCAGTACTTC
TRBJ2-2 . TRBV7-9 . CASNSPPARELFF TGTGCCAGCAACTCACCCCCGGCCCGGGAGCTGTTTTTT
TRBJ2-1 . TRBV29-1 . CSVEFYSGLQFF TGTAGCGTTGAATTTTACTCGGGCCTTCAGTTCTTC
TRBJ2-7 . TRBV6-1 . CSSSEAFEGYEQYF TGTTCCAGCAGTGAAGCTTTCGAGGGATATGAACAGTACTTC
TRBJ2-6 . TRBV5-3 . CARSPAGHTARGANVLTF TGTGCCAGAAGTCCGGCCGGACATACAGCGAGAGGCGCCAACGTCCTGACTTTC
TRBJ2-2 . TRBV5-6 . CASRVASGRRSSGELFF TGTGCCAGCAGGGTCGCATCGGGGCGCCGTTCCTCCGGGGAGCTGTTTTTT
TRBJ2-6 many TRBV29-1 . CSAGGGTGANVLTF TGCAGCGCCGGAGGGGGAACTGGGGCCAACGTCCTGACTTTC
TRBJ2-1 . TRBV11-3 TRBD1 CVSSLGGRVFDEQLF TGTGTCAGCAGCTTAGGGGGCAGGGTTTTCGATGAGCAGCTCTTC
TRBJ2-1 once TRBV12-3/TRBV12-4 . CACRDKWEAPNEQFF TGTGCCTGCAGAGACAAGTGGGAGGCCCCCAATGAGCAGTTCTTC
TRBJ1-1 . TRBV28 . CASSLGDTEAFF TGTGCCAGCAGTTTGGGGGATACTGAAGCTTTCTTT
TRBJ2-5 many TRBV4-1 . CASSTRYRAWEETQYF TGCGCCAGCAGCACCCGATACCGGGCCTGGGAGGAGACCCAGTACTTC
TRBJ2-3 few TRBV7-3 . CASSLQRAPDTQYF TGTGCCAGCAGCTTACAGCGGGCCCCAGATACGCAGTATTTT
TRBJ2-1 . TRBV11-2 . CASSQGPNNKQFF TGTGCCAGCAGCCAGGGACCTAACAATAAGCAATTCTTC
TRBJ2-3 . TRBV5-1 . CASSLSRAIADTQYF TGCGCCAGCAGCTTGTCACGGGCGATAGCGGATACGCAGTATTTT
TRBJ2-3 . TRBV11-2 TRBD2 CVSSSGLVGPDTQYF TGTGTCAGCAGCTCCGGACTAGTGGGACCAGATACGCAGTATTTT
TRBJ2-5 . TRBV6-5 TRBD2 CASWQVGGDYF TGTGCCAGCTGGCAAGTGGGAGGGGACTATTTC
TRBJ1-1 many TRBV12-3/TRBV12-4 TRBD1 CATPGTGNTEAFF TGTGCCACCCCCGGGACAGGGAACACTGAAGCTTTCTTT
TRBJ2-2 . TRBV6-5 . CASSYSEAGGELFF TGTGCCAGCAGTTACTCAGAGGCTGGCGGGGAGTTGTTTTTT
TRBJ1-1 . TRBV11-3 TRBD1 CASNFGTVNAEASF TGTGCCAGCAACTTCGGGACAGTGAACGCTGAAGCTTCCTTT